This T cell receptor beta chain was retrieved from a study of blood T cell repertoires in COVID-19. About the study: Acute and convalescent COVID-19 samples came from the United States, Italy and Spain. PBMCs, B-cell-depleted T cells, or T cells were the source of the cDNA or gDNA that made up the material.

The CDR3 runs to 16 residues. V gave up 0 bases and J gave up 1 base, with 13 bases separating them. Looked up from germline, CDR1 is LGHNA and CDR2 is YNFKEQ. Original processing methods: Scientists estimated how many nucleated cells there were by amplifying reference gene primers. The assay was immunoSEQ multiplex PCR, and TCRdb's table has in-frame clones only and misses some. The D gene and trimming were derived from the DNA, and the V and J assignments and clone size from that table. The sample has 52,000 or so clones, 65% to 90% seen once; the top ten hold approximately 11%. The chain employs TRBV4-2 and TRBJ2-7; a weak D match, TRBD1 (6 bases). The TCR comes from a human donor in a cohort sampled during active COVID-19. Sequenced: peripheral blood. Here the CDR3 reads CASSQEAPGASYEQYF. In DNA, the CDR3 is TGTGCCAGCAGCCAAGAGGCACCAGGGGCATCCTACGAGCAGTACTTC.